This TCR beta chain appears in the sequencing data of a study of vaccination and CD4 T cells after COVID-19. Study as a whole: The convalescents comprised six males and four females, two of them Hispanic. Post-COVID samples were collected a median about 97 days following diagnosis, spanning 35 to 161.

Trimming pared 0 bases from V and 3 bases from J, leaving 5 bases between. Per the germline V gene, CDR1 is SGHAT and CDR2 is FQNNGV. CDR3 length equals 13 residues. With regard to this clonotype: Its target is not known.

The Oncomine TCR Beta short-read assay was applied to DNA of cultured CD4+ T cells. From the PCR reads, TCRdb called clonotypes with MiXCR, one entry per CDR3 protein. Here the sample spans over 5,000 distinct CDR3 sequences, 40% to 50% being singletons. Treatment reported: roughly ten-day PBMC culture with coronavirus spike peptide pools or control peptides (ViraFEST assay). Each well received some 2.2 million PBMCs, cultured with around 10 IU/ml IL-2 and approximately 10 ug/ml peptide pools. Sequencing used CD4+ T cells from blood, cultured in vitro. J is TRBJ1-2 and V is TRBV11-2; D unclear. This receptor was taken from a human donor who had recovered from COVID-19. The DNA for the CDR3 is TGTGCCAGCAGCTTAGATAGGGACTATGGCTACACCTTC. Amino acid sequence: CASSLDRDYGYTF.